This T cell receptor beta chain was captured in a study of siplizumab effects on memory and regulatory T cells. Some clones are missing from TCRdb's copy, which holds only in-frame ones; the method was immunoSEQ multiplex PCR. The sample records over 85,000 clones, 80% to 95% being singletons. This CDR3 has 14 amino acids. J gave up 8 bases and V 2 bases, and 4 bases lay outside the gene matches. Germline V gene lookup returns CDR1 SGHDT and CDR2 YYEEEE. Sequenced input: CD4+ T cells sorted from blood. This sequence was found in a human donor in good health. The J gene is TRBJ2-1, the V gene TRBV5-6, with 10 bases lining up with TRBD2. The CDR3 DNA sequence: TGTGCCAGCAGCTTAACTAGCGGGAACTATGAGCAGTTCTTC. Translation: CASSLTSGNYEQFF.